The 3 T cell receptor beta chains presented below share a single source sample, sequenced in a study of blood T cell repertoires in COVID-19. Sequenced by immunoSEQ multiplex PCR; TCRdb stores in-frame clones only, minus some. This table has approximately 440,000 clones, less than 95% appearing once. Sequenced: PBMCs or T cells enriched from blood (not recorded which). The receptors stem from a man aged 18 to 30 who had recovered from COVID-19.

This clone was observed a single time. The chain recombines TRBV3-1 (or the pseudogene TRBV3-2) with TRBJ2-1, with TRBD2 matching over 7 bases. CDR3 length equals 15 residues. Germline loops: CDR1 LGHDT, CDR2 YNNKEL (reference sequence). The junction had 5 bases not matched to a gene; V was cut back by 0 bases and J by 6 bases. CDR3 amino acids: CASSQELVAGNEQFF. The CDR3 DNA is TGTGCCAGCAGCCAAGAACTGGTAGCGGGCAATGAGCAGTTCTTC.

The rearrangement uses TRBV27 and TRBJ1-2; 7 bases fit TRBD1. The CDR3 totals 14 residues. The germline V gene encodes CDR1 MNHEY and CDR2 SMNVEV (reference sequence). V shed 6 bases, J shed 5 bases, and the junction held 9 bases outside the gene matches. The CDR3: CASRPTGTVYGYTF. In DNA, the CDR3 is TGTGCCAGCAGGCCAACCGGGACAGTATATGGCTACACCTTC.

The rearrangement joins TRBV6-2 or TRBV6-3 to TRBJ1-4, with a weak D call TRBD1 (6 bases). With 2 bases removed from V and 8 bases from J, the gap between germline ends came to 12 bases. The V gene's germline CDR1 is MNHEY and CDR2 SVGEGT. The CDR3 has 14 residues. This CDR3 reads CASSYVTGREKLFF. In nucleotides, the CDR3 is TGTGCCAGCAGTTACGTCACAGGGCGAGAAAAACTGTTTTTT.